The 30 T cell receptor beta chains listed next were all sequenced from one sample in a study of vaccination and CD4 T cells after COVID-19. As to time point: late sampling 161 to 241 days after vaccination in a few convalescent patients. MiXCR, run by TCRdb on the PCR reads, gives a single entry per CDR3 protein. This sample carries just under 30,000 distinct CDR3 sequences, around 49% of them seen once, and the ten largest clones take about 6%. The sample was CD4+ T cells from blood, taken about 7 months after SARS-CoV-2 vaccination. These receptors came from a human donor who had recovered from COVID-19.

The DNA for the CDR3 is TGTGCCACCGACGGACAGGGGAAAGCATATGGCTACACCTTC. This sequence encodes CATDGQGKAYGYTF. V gene TRBV6-2 or TRBV6-3 combines with J gene TRBJ1-2, with 9 positions matching TRBD1. Germline loops: CDR1 MNHEY, CDR2 SVGEGT. Losses at the gene ends were 10 bases for V and 5 bases for J; bases not matched to a gene: 11. The CDR3 sequence is 14 residues long.

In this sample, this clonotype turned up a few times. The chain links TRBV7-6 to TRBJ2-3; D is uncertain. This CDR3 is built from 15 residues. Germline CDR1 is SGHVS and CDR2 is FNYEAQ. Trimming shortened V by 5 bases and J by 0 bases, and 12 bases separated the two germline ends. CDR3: CASSKRTASTDTQYF. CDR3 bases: TGTGCCAGCAGCAAGAGGACGGCGAGCACAGATACGCAGTATTTT.

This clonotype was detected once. CDR3 in DNA: TGTGCCAGCAGTTTGGCGGGAGGCTTCAGGAATGAGCAGTTCTTC. Protein sequence: CASSLAGGFRNEQFF. This chain links TRBV28 with TRBJ2-1, with 8 positions matching TRBD2. The CDR3 runs 15 residues. Trimming took 3 bases from V and 7 from J; bases not matched to a gene: 8. The germline V gene has CDR1 MDHEN and CDR2 SYDVKM.

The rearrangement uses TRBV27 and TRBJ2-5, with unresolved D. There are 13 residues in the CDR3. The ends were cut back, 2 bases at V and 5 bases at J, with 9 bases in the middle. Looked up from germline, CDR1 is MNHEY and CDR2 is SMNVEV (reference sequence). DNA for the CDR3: TGTGCCAGCAGTTTAATCCACCGGGAGACCCAGTACTTC. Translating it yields CASSLIHRETQYF.

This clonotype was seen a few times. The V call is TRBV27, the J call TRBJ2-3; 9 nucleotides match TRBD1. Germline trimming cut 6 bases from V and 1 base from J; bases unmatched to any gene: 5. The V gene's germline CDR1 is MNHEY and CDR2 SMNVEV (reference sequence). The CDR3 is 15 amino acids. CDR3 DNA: TGTGCCAGCAGCCAAAGGACAGGGGGCACAGATACGCAGTATTTT. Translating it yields CASSQRTGGTDTQYF.

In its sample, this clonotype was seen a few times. This chain's CDR3 is CASSYPLAAMADTQYF. CDR3 DNA: TGTGCCAGCAGTTACCCGCTAGCGGCTATGGCAGATACGCAGTATTTT. V gene TRBV28 combines with J gene TRBJ2-3; TRBD2 agrees at 7 bases. V trimming: 4 bases; J trimming: 4 bases; junction bases outside the gene matches: 11. The CDR3 loop spans 16 amino acids. Germline V CDR1 and CDR2: MDHEN, SYDVKM. The complete variable domain, with remaining parts taken from reference TRBV28 and TRBJ2-3, reads DVKVTQSSRYLVKRTGEKVFLECVQDMDHENMFWYRQDPGLGLRLIYFSYDVKMKEKGDIPEGYSVSREKKERFSLILESASTNQTSMYLCASSYPLAAMADTQYFGPGTRLTVL.

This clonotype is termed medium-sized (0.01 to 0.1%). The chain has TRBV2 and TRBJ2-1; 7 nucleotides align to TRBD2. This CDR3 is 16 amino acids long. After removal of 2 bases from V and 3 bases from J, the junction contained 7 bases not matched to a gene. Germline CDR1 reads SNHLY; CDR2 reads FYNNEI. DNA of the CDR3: TGTGCCAGCAGTGAACTTCCGGGGGGAAGCTACAATGAGCAGTTCTTC. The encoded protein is CASSELPGGSYNEQFF.

The CDR3 protein is CSARQGALNYGYTF. DNA of the CDR3: TGCAGTGCTAGACAGGGGGCTCTTAACTATGGCTACACCTTC. V gene TRBV20-1 combines with J gene TRBJ1-2; TRBD1 matches 8 bases. The J segment lost 1 base and the V segment lost 2 bases, leaving 3 bases of the junction unmatched. CDR3 length: 14 amino acids. Germline-derived CDR1 and CDR2 are DFQATT and SNEGSKA (reference sequence).

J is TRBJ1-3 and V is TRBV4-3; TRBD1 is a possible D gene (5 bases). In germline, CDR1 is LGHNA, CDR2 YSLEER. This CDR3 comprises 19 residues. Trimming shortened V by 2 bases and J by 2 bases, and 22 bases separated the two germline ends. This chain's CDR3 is CASSQWSRGPELAGNTIYF. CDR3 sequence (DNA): TGCGCCAGCAGCCAATGGTCTCGGGGACCCGAGTTGGCTGGAAACACCATATATTTT.

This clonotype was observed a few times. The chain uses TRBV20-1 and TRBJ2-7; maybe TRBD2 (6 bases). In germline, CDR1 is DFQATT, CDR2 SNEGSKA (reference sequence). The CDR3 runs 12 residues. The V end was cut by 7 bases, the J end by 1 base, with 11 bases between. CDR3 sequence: CSVGRESYEQYF. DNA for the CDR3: TGCAGTGTCGGCCGGGAGTCCTACGAGCAGTACTTC.

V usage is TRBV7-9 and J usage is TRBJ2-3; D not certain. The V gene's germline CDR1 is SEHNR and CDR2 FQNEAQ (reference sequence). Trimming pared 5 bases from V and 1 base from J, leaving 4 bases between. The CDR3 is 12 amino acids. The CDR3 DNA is TGTGCCAGCAGCGGCCGCACAGATACGCAGTATTTT. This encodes CASSGRTDTQYF.

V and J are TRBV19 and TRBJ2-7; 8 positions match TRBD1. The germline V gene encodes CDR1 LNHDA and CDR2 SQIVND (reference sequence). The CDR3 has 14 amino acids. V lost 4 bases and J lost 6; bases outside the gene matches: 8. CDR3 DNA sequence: TGTGCCAGTAGTACCCCAGGGGGCAGGTTCGAGCAGTACTTC. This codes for CASSTPGGRFEQYF.

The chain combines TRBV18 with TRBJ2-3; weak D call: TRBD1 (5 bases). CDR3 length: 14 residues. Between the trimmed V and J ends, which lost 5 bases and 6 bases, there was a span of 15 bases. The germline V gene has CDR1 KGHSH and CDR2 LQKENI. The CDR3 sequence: CASSTKTVGDTQYF. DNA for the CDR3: TGTGCCAGCTCAACCAAGACAGTTGGGGATACGCAGTATTTT.

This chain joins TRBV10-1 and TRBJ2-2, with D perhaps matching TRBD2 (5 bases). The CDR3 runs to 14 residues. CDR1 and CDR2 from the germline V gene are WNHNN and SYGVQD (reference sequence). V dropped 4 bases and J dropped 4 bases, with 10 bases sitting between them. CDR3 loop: CASSVGGTTGELFF. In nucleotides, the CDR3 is TGCGCCAGCAGTGTTGGAGGAACCACCGGGGAGCTGTTTTTT.

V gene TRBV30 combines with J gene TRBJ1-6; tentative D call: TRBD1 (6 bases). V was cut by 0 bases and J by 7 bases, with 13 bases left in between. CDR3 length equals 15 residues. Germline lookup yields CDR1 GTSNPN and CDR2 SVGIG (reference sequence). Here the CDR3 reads CAWSVRGTLNSPLHF. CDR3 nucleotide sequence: TGTGCCTGGAGTGTACGGGGGACATTAAATTCACCCCTCCACTTT. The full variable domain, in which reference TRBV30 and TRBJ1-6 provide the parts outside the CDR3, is SQTIHQWPATLVQPVGSPLSLECTVEGTSNPNLYWYRQAAGRGLQLLFYSVGIGQISSEVPQNLSASRPQDRQFILSSKKLLLSDSGFYLCAWSVRGTLNSPLHFGNGTRLTVT.

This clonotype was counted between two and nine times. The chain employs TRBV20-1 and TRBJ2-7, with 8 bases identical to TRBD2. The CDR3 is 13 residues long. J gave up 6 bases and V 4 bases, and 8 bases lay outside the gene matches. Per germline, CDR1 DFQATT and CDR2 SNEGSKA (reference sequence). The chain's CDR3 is CSANRREGGEQYF. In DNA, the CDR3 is TGCAGTGCTAATAGACGGGAGGGAGGCGAGCAGTACTTC.

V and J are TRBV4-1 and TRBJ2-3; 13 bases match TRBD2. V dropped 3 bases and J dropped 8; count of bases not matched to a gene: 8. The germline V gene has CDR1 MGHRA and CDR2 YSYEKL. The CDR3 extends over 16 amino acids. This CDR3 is CASSQPGLAGMVTQYF. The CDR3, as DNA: TGCGCCAGCAGCCAGCCGGGACTAGCGGGAATGGTTACGCAGTATTTT.

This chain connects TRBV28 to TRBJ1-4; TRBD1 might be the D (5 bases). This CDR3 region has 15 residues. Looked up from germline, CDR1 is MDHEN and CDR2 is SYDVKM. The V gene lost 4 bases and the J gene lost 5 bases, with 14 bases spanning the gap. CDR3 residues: CASSSGTLENEKLFF. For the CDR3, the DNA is TGTGCCAGCAGTTCCGGGACCCTTGAGAATGAAAAACTGTTTTTT. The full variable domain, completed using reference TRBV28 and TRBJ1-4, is DVKVTQSSRYLVKRTGEKVFLECVQDMDHENMFWYRQDPGLGLRLIYFSYDVKMKEKGDIPEGYSVSREKKERFSLILESASTNQTSMYLCASSSGTLENEKLFFGSGTQLSVL.

The CDR3 region has the DNA TGTGCCAGCAGCCAAGAAGGAACCAGTGGTAGGGCAGATACGCAGTATTTT. Amino acids: CASSQEGTSGRADTQYF. The genes are TRBV4-2 and TRBJ2-3; D is unclear. The CDR3 loop spans 17 amino acids. Trimming removed 0 bases at V and 4 bases at J, with 17 bases between. Germline V gene lookup returns CDR1 LGHNA and CDR2 YNFKEQ.

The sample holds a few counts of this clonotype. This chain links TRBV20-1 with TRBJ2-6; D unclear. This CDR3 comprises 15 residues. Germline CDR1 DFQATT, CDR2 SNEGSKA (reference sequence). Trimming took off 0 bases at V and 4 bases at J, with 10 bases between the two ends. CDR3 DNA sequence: TGCAGTGCTAGAGATTCGGGCGGAGGGGCCAACGTCCTGACTTTC. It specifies CSARDSGGGANVLTF.

The CDR3 sequence is CANRLETNEQFF. In DNA form, the CDR3 reads TGTGCCAACCGCCTAGAAACCAATGAGCAGTTCTTC. The rearrangement links TRBV2 to TRBJ2-1; D is unresolved. The CDR3 has 12 residues. CDR1 is SNHLY and CDR2 is FYNNEI in the germline V gene. Trimming removed 10 bases at V and 6 bases at J, with 13 bases between.

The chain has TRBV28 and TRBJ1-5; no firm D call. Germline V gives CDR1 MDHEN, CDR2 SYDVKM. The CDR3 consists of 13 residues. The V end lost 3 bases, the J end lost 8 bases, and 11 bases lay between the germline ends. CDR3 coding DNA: TGTGCCAGCAGTTTGAGGATCCAGGAGCCCCAGCATTTT. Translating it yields CASSLRIQEPQHF.

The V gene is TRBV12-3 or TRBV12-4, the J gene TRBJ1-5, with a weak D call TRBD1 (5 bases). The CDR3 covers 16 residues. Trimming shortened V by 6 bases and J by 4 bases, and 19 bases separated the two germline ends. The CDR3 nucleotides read TGTGCCAGCAGACGATGGAACACAGGTGGTAATCAGCCCCAGCATTTT. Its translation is CASRRWNTGGNQPQHF.

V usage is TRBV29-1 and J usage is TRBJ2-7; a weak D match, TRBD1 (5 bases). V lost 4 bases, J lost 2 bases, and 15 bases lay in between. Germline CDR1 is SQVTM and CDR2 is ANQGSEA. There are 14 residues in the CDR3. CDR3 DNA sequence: TGCAGCGTTGGTAGGGGCACGGTGGCCTACGAGCAGTACTTC. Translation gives CSVGRGTVAYEQYF.

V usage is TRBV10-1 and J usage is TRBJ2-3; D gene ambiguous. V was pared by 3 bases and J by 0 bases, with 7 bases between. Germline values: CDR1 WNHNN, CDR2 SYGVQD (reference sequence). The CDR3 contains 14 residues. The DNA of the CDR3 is TGCGCCAGCAGTGAAGACAAAAGCACAGATACGCAGTATTTT. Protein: CASSEDKSTDTQYF.

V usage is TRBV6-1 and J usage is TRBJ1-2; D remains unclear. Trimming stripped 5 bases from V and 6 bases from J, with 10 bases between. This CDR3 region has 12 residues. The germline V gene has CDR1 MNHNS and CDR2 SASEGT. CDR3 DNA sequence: TGTGCCAGCAGTCAGCGACAAGATGGCTACACCTTC. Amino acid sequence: CASSQRQDGYTF.

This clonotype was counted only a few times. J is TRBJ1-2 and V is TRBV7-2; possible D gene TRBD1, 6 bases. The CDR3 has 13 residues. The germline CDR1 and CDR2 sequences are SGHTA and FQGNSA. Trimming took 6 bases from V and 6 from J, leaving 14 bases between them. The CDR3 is CASRQNREDGYTF. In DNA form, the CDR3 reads TGTGCCAGCAGGCAAAACAGGGAGGATGGCTACACCTTC.

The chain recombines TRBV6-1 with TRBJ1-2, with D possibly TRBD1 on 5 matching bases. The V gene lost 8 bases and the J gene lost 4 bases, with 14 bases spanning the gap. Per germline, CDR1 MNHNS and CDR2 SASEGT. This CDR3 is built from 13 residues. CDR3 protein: CASRRGLTYGYTF. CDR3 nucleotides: TGTGCCAGCCGAAGGGGACTTACCTATGGCTACACCTTC.

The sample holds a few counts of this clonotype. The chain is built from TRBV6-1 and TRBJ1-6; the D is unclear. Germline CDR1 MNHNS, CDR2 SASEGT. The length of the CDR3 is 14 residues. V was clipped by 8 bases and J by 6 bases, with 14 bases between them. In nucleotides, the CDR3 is TGTGCCAGCCACTCAAGGCCCTTTAATTCACCCCTCCACTTT. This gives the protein CASHSRPFNSPLHF.

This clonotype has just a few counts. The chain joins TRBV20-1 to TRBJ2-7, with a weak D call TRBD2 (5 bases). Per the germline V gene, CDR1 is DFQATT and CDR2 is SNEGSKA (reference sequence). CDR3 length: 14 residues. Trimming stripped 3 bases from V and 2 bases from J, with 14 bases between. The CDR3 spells CSARSSRSAYEQYF. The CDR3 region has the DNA TGCAGTGCTAGGTCCAGTCGTAGCGCCTACGAGCAGTACTTC.